This TCR beta chain appears in the sequencing data of a study of blood T cell repertoires in COVID-19. Across the study: Sites in the United States, Italy and Spain provided acute and convalescent COVID-19 samples. T cells, B-cell-depleted T cells, or PBMCs provided the cDNA or gDNA that served as material.

The CDR3 has 16 residues. CDR1 and CDR2 (germline): SGHRS, YFSETQ. With regard to this clone: A read error may account for a junction end that differs from germline.

In the original workflow: Reference gene primer amplification in the assay estimated nucleated cell counts. Sequencing was performed with immunoSEQ multiplex PCR; in TCRdb, only in-frame clones are kept and a portion is missing. The V and J calls and clone size come from that table; D and trimming were worked out from the DNA. The sample holds 200,000 to 250,000 clones, 65% to 85% seen once. The chain couples TRBV5-1 to TRBJ1-2, with D possibly TRBD1 on 6 matching bases. The sequencing sample was made of peripheral blood. This clonotype originated in a woman between 40 and 55 years old with active or convalescent COVID-19. DNA for the CDR3: TGCGCCCGCAGCTGGGGGGCGGGGGCCGACTACTATGGCTACACCTTC. It translates to CARSWGAGADYYGYTF.